Included here is one T cell receptor beta chain sequence, with context. Source study methods: Counts of nucleated cells, estimated from reference gene primer amplification, were obtained. Libraries were prepared by immunoSEQ multiplex PCR; TCRdb keeps only in-frame clonotypes and omits some of them. V and J calls plus clone size are reproduced from that table; the DNA served to infer D and trimming. The table shows approximately 180,000 clones, with 75% to 90% occurring only once. This sample was taken from a study of blood T cell repertoires in COVID-19. Sequences were obtained from PBMCs or T cells enriched from blood (not recorded which). This clonotype was obtained from a woman aged 40 to 55 with acute COVID-19.

The CDR3 coding sequence is TGTGCCAGCAGCTTAGGGTCAGGGATTGGAAACACCATATATTTT. Translation gives CASSLGSGIGNTIYF. The V call is TRBV7-2, the J call TRBJ1-3; D is possibly TRBD1 (5 bases). Trimming cost V 1 base and J 3 bases, with 10 bases left between them. There are 15 residues in the CDR3. The germline V gene has CDR1 SGHTA and CDR2 FQGNSA. Full variable domain (outside the CDR3, taken from reference TRBV7-2 and TRBJ1-3): GAGVSQSPSNKVTEKGKDVELRCDPISGHTALYWYRQSLGQGLEFLIYFQGNSAPDKSGLPSDRFSAERTGGSVSTLTIQRTQQEDSAVYLCASSLGSGIGNTIYFGEGSWLTVV.